One sample yielded the 27 T cell receptor beta chains listed below, sequenced in a study of regulatory T cells in long-lasting Graves disease. Arm-PCR of CDR3 regions and iRepertoire HTBI primers were used to build TCR beta libraries. TCRdb fed the multiplex PCR reads into MiXCR, producing one record per CDR3 protein. The data show some 560,000 distinct CDR3 sequences, about 15% seen once. Time point described: newly diagnosed GD, antithyroid drugs for less than 3 months. RNA extracted from PBMCs served as the sequencing template. Separately, the same data were catalogued under a study of T cells in Graves' hyperthyroidism and ophthalmopathy.

The source material was peripheral blood mononuclear cells (PBMCs), sampled at new diagnosis, from a patient treated with antithyroid drugs. All receptors come from a woman between 40 and 65 years old with Graves disease.

This clonotype was counted only a few times. The genes are TRBV6-2 or TRBV6-3 and TRBJ2-5; TRBD1 matches at 8 bases. V shed 0 bases and J 4 bases; nucleotides not matched to a gene: 1. The CDR3 sequence is 14 residues long. Germline V gives CDR1 MNHEY, CDR2 SVGEGT. Written as DNA, the CDR3 is TGTGCCAGCAGTTACTCGGGGACAGGAGAGACCCAGTACTTC. Encoded protein: CASSYSGTGETQYF.

This chain connects TRBV11-2 to TRBJ2-3; D remains ambiguous. The germline V and J ends were trimmed by 3 bases and 5 bases, with 9 bases remaining between them. Germline CDR1 SGHAT, CDR2 FQNNGV. CDR3 length: 13 residues. Here the CDR3 DNA reads TGTGCCAGCAGCTTGGGCGCGAAAGATACGCAGTATTTT. Amino acids: CASSLGAKDTQYF.

This clonotype was recorded at least ten times. The rearrangement uses TRBV7-6 and TRBJ2-3, with 8 bases lining up with TRBD2. Germline CDR1 SGHVS, CDR2 FNYEAQ. This CDR3 spans 16 amino acids. The V gene end was trimmed by 5 bases and the J gene end by 0 bases; junction bases not matched to a gene: 7. The CDR3 region has the DNA TGTGCCAGCAGCCTCGGGGGGGGAATCAGCACAGATACGCAGTATTTT. Encoded protein: CASSLGGGISTDTQYF.

This clonotype was counted between two and nine times. V usage is TRBV15 and J usage is TRBJ2-6, with 8 bases aligning to TRBD1. Losses at the gene ends were 0 bases for V and 4 bases for J; bases not matched to a gene: 2. The CDR3 contains 16 residues. Per the germline V gene, CDR1 is LNHNV and CDR2 is YYDKDF (reference sequence). The CDR3 nucleotides are TGTGCCACCAGCAGAGAGGACAGGGCCGGGGCCAACGTCCTGACTTTC. Translation: CATSREDRAGANVLTF.

This clonotype was recorded at least ten times. This chain joins TRBV28 and TRBJ1-5; D remains unclear. CDR3 length: 15 residues. Trimming removed 1 base from V and 7 bases from J, with 14 bases in between. Germline values: CDR1 MDHEN, CDR2 SYDVKM. Here the CDR3 reads CASSLLAGLTQPQHF. CDR3 nucleotides: TGTGCCAGCAGTTTATTGGCAGGACTAACGCAGCCCCAGCATTTT.

This chain connects TRBV9 to TRBJ1-1; D not certain. Trimming left V 0 bases short and J 4 bases short, with 7 bases between. The CDR3 loop spans 13 amino acids. Germline lookup yields CDR1 SGDLS and CDR2 YYNGEE. DNA for the CDR3: TGTGCCAGCAGCGTAGACGCGGGCACTGAAGCTTTCTTT. Protein: CASSVDAGTEAFF. The variable domain in full, with the rest retrieved from reference TRBV9 and TRBJ1-1, is DSGVTQTPKHLITATGQRVTLRCSPRSGDLSVYWYQQSLDQGLQFLIQYYNGEERAKGNILERFSAQQFPDLHSELNLSSLELGDSALYFCASSVDAGTEAFFGQGTRLTVV.

The V gene is TRBV7-2, the J gene TRBJ1-2, with unresolved D. The germline gives CDR1 SGHTA, CDR2 FQGNSA. This CDR3 has 13 residues. V shed 1 base and J shed 8 bases, with 11 bases lying between them. The CDR3 loop is CASSLGRYGGYTF. In DNA form, the CDR3 reads TGTGCCAGCAGCTTAGGACGGTATGGAGGCTACACCTTC.

This chain connects TRBV4-1 to TRBJ2-7; D tentatively fits TRBD1 or TRBD2 (8 bases each). In germline, CDR1 is MGHRA, CDR2 YSYEKL. The ends were cut back, 4 bases at V and 0 bases at J, with 16 bases in the middle. There are 16 residues in the CDR3. In DNA, the CDR3 is TGCGCCAGCAGCCTAGCGGGACAGGAATACTCCTACGAGCAGTACTTC. This translates into CASSLAGQEYSYEQYF.

This clonotype was counted many times. The chain carries TRBV30 and TRBJ2-1; D is ambiguous. CDR1 GTSNPN and CDR2 SVGIG come from the germline V gene (reference sequence). CDR3 length: 11 residues. Trimming removed 3 bases at V and 9 bases at J, with 9 bases between. The CDR3 spells CAWRLSTEQFF. CDR3 DNA sequence: TGTGCCTGGAGGCTCTCTACTGAGCAGTTCTTC.

This clonotype was seen many times. V is TRBV2 and J is TRBJ1-1; D gene ambiguous. The ends were cut back, 4 bases at V and 0 bases at J, with 9 bases in the middle. Per the germline V gene, CDR1 is SNHLY and CDR2 is FYNNEI. CDR3 length equals 14 residues. The chain's CDR3 is CASSVFEMNTEAFF. In nucleotides, the CDR3 is TGTGCCAGCAGTGTATTTGAGATGAACACTGAAGCTTTCTTT.

This chain links TRBV6-2 or TRBV6-3 with TRBJ2-3; 12 positions match TRBD2. CDR3 length: 17 amino acids. From germline, CDR1 is MNHEY and CDR2 SVGEGT. Unmatched junction bases numbered 6, after V lost 2 bases and J lost 3 bases. The chain's CDR3 is CASSYTLAGGPTDTQYF. CDR3 DNA: TGTGCCAGCAGTTACACTCTAGCGGGGGGGCCAACAGATACGCAGTATTTT.

This clonotype was recorded a few times. The chain has TRBV15 and TRBJ1-2; D not resolved. Trimming stripped 0 bases from V and 5 bases from J, with 22 bases between. The germline CDR1 and CDR2 sequences are LNHNV and YYDKDF (reference sequence). The CDR3 runs 18 residues. CDR3 DNA: TGTGCCACCAGCAGAGATTACGCTGGGTTGGCTGTCCAATATGGCTACACCTTC. Residues: CATSRDYAGLAVQYGYTF.

Only a few counts were recorded for this clonotype. The rearrangement links TRBV19 to TRBJ1-5; D might be TRBD1 (5 bases). V lost 3 bases, J lost 9 bases, and 12 bases lay in between. The CDR3 loop spans 13 amino acids. Germline V gene lookup returns CDR1 LNHDA and CDR2 SQIVND (reference sequence). Written as DNA, the CDR3 is TGTGCCAGTAGTATGGCGAGGGGAGGGCCCCAGCATTTT. Translated: CASSMARGGPQHF.

Notes on this clonotype: This may come from a read error, since a much larger clone is one base off. The chain links TRBV18 to TRBJ1-1, with no clear D. This CDR3 contains 14 residues. CDR1 and CDR2 from the germline V gene are KGHSH and LQKENI. The V and J ends lost 3 bases and 6 bases respectively, with 14 bases between them. The DNA of the CDR3 is TGTGCCAGCTCACCCCCGTTGGGTGTCGCTGAAGCTTTCTTT. Amino acids: CASSPPLGVAEAFF.

This clonotype has only a few counts. The V and J genes are TRBV12-3 or TRBV12-4 and TRBJ1-2, with D perhaps matching TRBD1 (5 bases). The CDR3 consists of 13 residues. With 6 bases removed from V and 9 bases from J, the gap between germline ends came to 17 bases. For the CDR3, the DNA is TGTGCCAGCAGAGCCGGGACCTTGGTGAGCTACACCTTC. Protein product: CASRAGTLVSYTF.

The table lists this clonotype with a few counts. The J gene is TRBJ1-1, the V gene TRBV6-9; tentatively, D is TRBD1 (5 bases). The CDR3 has 12 residues. CDR1 MNHGY and CDR2 SVAAGI come from the germline V gene. V dropped 4 bases and J dropped 5 bases, with 8 bases sitting between them. In DNA form, the CDR3 reads TGTGCCAGCAGTTGGGACCGAACTGAAGCTTTCTTT. This translates into CASSWDRTEAFF.

V is TRBV9 and J is TRBJ2-1, with 12 bases aligning to TRBD2. The CDR3 length is 17 residues. Germline V gives CDR1 SGDLS, CDR2 YYNGEE. V shed 3 bases and J 4 bases; nucleotides not matched to a gene: 8. CDR3: CASSDLRLAGEYNEQFF. CDR3 in DNA: TGTGCCAGCAGCGATCTCCGACTAGCGGGGGAGTACAATGAGCAGTTCTTC.

The chain carries TRBV11-2 and TRBJ2-7; 13 bases align to TRBD2. CDR3 length equals 16 residues. Per germline, CDR1 SGHAT and CDR2 FQNNGV. The ends lost 5 bases at V and 9 bases at J; junction bases unmatched: 13. CDR3 nucleotides: TGTGCCAGCAGCCCGACCGGACTAGCGGGGGTAGTGGGGCAGTACTTC. Protein: CASSPTGLAGVVGQYF.

Turning to this clonotype: A much larger clone lies a single base off, so this may be a read error. The rearrangement links TRBV4-1 to TRBJ2-3, with D unclear. Germline CDR1 MGHRA, CDR2 YSYEKL. The CDR3 covers 15 residues. The CDR3 loop is CANSQRTYPTDTQYF. CDR3 nucleotides: TGCGCCAACAGCCAAAGGACCTACCCCACAGATACGCAGTATTTT.

This clonotype was counted a few times. The chain employs TRBV30 and TRBJ2-1; 8 nucleotides agree with TRBD1. Germline V gene data show CDR1 as GTSNPN and CDR2 as SVGIG (reference sequence). The CDR3 covers 15 residues. The trim removed 0 bases at V and 4 bases at J, leaving 5 bases unmatched. The CDR3 nucleotides read TGTGCCTGGAGTGTCGACAGGGGCCCTTACAATGAGCAGTTCTTC. Encoded protein: CAWSVDRGPYNEQFF.

This clonotype was counted at least ten times. This chain joins TRBV28 and TRBJ1-2; the match to TRBD1 covers 9 bases. This CDR3 contains 15 residues. Germline trimming cut 5 bases from V and 5 bases from J; bases unmatched to any gene: 9. CDR1 and CDR2 from the germline V gene are MDHEN and SYDVKM. CDR3 in DNA: TGTGCCAGCAGTACCGGGACAGGGTTAATTTATGGCTACACCTTC. It yields the protein CASSTGTGLIYGYTF.

This clonotype was seen at least ten times. The rearrangement links TRBV20-1 to TRBJ2-7, with TRBD2 matching 7 bases. CDR1 is DFQATT and CDR2 is SNEGSKA in the germline V gene (reference sequence). This CDR3 has 13 amino acids. The V gene end was trimmed by 3 bases and the J gene end by 2 bases; junction bases not matched to a gene: 4. The CDR3 sequence: CSASGGSPYEQYF. As DNA, the CDR3 is TGCAGTGCTAGCGGGGGGTCGCCCTACGAGCAGTACTTC.

V and J are TRBV3-1 and TRBJ2-7; D possibly corresponds to TRBD1 (6 bases). Trimming shortened V by 0 bases and J by 4 bases, and 13 bases separated the two germline ends. This CDR3 is 15 amino acids long. Germline loops: CDR1 LGHDT, CDR2 YNNKEL (reference sequence). CDR3: CASSQDRDKYYEQYF. The DNA for the CDR3 is TGTGCCAGCAGCCAAGATCGGGACAAATATTACGAGCAGTACTTC.

Details on this clonotype: At one of its ends the junction is not consistent with the germline gene, which may arise from a read error. V gene TRBV6-1 combines with J gene TRBJ2-7, with D maybe TRBD1 (6 bases). CDR3 size: 14 residues. Germline V gives CDR1 MNHNS, CDR2 SASEGT. The CDR3 protein is CASREGTGYYEQYF. In nucleotides, the CDR3 is TGTGCCAGCAGGGAAGGCACAGGGTACTACGAGCAGTACTTC.

The chain couples TRBV19 to TRBJ2-5, with D unresolved. The CDR3 is 10 residues long. Germline values: CDR1 LNHDA, CDR2 SQIVND (reference sequence). Trimming left V 6 bases short and J 10 bases short, with 9 bases between. The CDR3 DNA is TGTGCCAGTAGATGCCAGTTCCAGTACTTC. It is translated as CASRCQFQYF.

At least ten counts were recorded for this clonotype. The chain combines TRBV18 with TRBJ1-1; tentative D call: TRBD1 (5 bases). This CDR3 region has 15 residues. Germline-derived CDR1 and CDR2 are KGHSH and LQKENI. Trimming shortened V by 1 base and J by 1 base, and 10 bases separated the two germline ends. CDR3: CASSPLAGQNTEAFF. CDR3 bases: TGTGCCAGCTCACCACTCGCAGGGCAGAACACTGAAGCTTTCTTT.

This clonotype was observed a few times. This sequence joins TRBV5-4 and TRBJ2-7, with TRBD1 matching 7 bases. From germline, CDR1 is SGHNT and CDR2 YYREEE (reference sequence). The CDR3 extends over 14 amino acids. V shed 3 bases, J shed 3 bases, and the junction held 6 bases outside the gene matches. This CDR3 is CASSSRQGFYEQYF. The CDR3 DNA sequence: TGTGCCAGCAGCTCGAGACAGGGTTTCTACGAGCAGTACTTC. The complete variable domain, with remaining parts taken from reference TRBV5-4 and TRBJ2-7, reads ETGVTQSPTHLIKTRGQQVTLRCSSQSGHNTVSWYQQALGQGPQFIFQYYREEENGRGNFPPRFSGLQFPNYSSELNVNALELDDSALYLCASSSRQGFYEQYFGPGTRLTVT.